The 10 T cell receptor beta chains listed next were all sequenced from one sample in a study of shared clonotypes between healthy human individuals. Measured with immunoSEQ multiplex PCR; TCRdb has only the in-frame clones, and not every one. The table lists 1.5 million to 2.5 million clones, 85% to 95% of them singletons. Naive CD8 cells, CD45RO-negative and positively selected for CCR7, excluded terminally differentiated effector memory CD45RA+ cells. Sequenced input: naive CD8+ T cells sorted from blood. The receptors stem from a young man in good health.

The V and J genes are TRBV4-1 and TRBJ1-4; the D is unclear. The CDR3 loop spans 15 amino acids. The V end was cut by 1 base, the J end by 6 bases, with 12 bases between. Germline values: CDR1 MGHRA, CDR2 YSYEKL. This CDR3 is CASSQGSVSDEKLFF. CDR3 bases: TGCGCCAGCAGCCAAGGATCAGTCTCAGATGAAAAACTGTTTTTT.

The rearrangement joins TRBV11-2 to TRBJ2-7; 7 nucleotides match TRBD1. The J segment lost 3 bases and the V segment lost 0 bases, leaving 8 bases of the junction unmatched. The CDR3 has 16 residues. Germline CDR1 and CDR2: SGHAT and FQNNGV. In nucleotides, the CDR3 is TGTGCCAGCAGCTTAGATCACCAGACAGGGTACTACGAGCAGTACTTC. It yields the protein CASSLDHQTGYYEQYF.

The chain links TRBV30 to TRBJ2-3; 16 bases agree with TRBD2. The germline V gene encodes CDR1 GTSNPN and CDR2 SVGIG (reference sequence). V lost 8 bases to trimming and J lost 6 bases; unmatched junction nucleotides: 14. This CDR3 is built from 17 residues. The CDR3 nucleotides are TGTGCCGGACACGGGACTAGCGGGGGGGTGGTATCCGATACGCAGTATTTT. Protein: CAGHGTSGGVVSDTQYF.

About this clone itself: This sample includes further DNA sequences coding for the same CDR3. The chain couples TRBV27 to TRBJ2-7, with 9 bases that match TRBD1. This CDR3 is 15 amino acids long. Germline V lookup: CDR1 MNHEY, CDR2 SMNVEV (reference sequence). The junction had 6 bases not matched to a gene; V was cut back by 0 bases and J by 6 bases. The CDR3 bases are TGTGCCAGCAGTTTATCTCAGGACAGGGGAAGCGAGCAGTACTTC. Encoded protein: CASSLSQDRGSEQYF.

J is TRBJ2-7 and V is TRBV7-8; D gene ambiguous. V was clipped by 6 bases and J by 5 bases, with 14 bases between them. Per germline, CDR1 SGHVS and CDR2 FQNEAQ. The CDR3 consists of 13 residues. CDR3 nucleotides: TGTGCCAGCAGTTTTCGAATTCCGGACGAGCAGTACTTC. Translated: CASSFRIPDEQYF.

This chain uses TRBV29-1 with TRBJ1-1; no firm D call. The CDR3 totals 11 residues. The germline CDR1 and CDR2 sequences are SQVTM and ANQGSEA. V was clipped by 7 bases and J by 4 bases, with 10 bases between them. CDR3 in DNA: TGCAGCGCACGAGGTCCCACTGAAGCTTTCTTT. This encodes CSARGPTEAFF. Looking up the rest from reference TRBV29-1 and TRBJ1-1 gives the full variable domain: SAVISQKPSRDICQRGTSLTIQCQVDSQVTMMFWYRQQPGQSLTLIATANQGSEATYESGFVIDKFPISRPNLTFSTLTVSNMSPEDSSIYLCSARGPTEAFFGQGTRLTVV.

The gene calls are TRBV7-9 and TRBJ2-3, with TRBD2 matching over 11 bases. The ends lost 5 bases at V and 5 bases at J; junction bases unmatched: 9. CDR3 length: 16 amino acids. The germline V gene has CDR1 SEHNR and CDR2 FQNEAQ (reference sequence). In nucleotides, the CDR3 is TGTGCCAGCAGCGCGAGTCGGCTAGCGGGGGGAGATACGCAGTATTTT. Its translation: CASSASRLAGGDTQYF.

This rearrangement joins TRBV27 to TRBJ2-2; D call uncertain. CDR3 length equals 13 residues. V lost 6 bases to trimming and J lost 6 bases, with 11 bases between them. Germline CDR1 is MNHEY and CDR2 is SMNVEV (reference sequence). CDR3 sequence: CASRHPHPGELFF. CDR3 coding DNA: TGTGCCAGCAGACACCCCCATCCCGGGGAGCTGTTTTTT.

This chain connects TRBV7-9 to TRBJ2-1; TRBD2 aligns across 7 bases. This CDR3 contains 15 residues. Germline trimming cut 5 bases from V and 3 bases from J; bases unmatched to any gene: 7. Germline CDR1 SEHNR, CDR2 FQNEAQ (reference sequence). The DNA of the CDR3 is TGTGCCAGCAGCCCCGAGCGGGGCGACTACAATGAGCAGTTCTTC. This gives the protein CASSPERGDYNEQFF.

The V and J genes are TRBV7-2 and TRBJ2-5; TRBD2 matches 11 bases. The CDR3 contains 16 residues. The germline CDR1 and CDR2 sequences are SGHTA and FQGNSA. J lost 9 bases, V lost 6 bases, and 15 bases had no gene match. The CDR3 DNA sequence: TGTGCCAGCAGTTCCATAGCGGGAGGGCAATCGGGGGCCCAGTACTTC. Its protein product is CASSSIAGGQSGAQYF.